This entry lists 30 T cell receptor beta chains sequenced from one sample in a study of blood T cell repertoires in COVID-19. The data were produced by immunoSEQ multiplex PCR, yet TCRdb's version contains in-frame clones alone and is incomplete. The profile shows around 260,000 clones, around 82% of them singletons. The sample comprised peripheral blood. These receptors were collected from a person between 65 and 79 years old with COVID-19, enrolled during active disease.

This clone was counted once. This chain uses TRBV6-6 with TRBJ2-7; no clear D gene. Trimming left V 0 bases short and J 6 bases short, with 15 bases between. The CDR3 runs 15 residues. Germline lookup yields CDR1 MNHNY and CDR2 SVGAGI (reference sequence). In DNA form, the CDR3 reads TGTGCCAGCAGTTACTCGTTTCCCCCCTCTCTCGAGCAGTACTTC. This translates into CASSYSFPPSLEQYF.

This rearrangement joins TRBV27 to TRBJ2-7; TRBD2 agrees at 10 bases. The CDR3 has 15 residues. Germline V gene sequence: CDR1 MNHEY, CDR2 SMNVEV (reference sequence). V lost 5 bases to trimming and J lost 5 bases; unmatched junction nucleotides: 9. This chain's CDR3 is CASSLALAGFDEQYF. DNA of the CDR3: TGTGCCAGCAGTCTCGCACTAGCGGGATTTGACGAGCAGTACTTC.

This chain joins TRBV25-1 and TRBJ2-5; TRBD1 agrees at 10 bases. Germline V CDR1 and CDR2: MGHDK, SYGVNS. The CDR3 totals 16 residues. The ends lost 5 bases at V and 2 bases at J; junction bases unmatched: 8. The CDR3 bases are TGTGCCAGCAGTCGTACCGGGACAGGGGTTCAAGAGACCCAGTACTTC. Translating it yields CASSRTGTGVQETQYF.

This chain joins TRBV7-9 and TRBJ1-2, with D maybe TRBD1 (6 bases). The CDR3 length is 14 residues. Trimming pared 5 bases from V and 1 base from J, leaving 11 bases between. CDR1 SEHNR and CDR2 FQNEAQ come from the germline V gene (reference sequence). CDR3: CASSTQGRNYGYTF. The CDR3 bases are TGTGCCAGCAGCACCCAGGGGCGTAACTATGGCTACACCTTC.

CDR3 loop: CASSSTRNGEQYF. In DNA form, the CDR3 reads TGTGCCAGCAGTTCGACTCGAAATGGGGAGCAGTACTTC. The chain joins TRBV6-2 or TRBV6-3 to TRBJ2-7; D gene unclear. Per germline, CDR1 MNHEY and CDR2 SVGEGT. The germline V and J ends were trimmed by 4 bases and 7 bases, with 14 bases remaining between them. The CDR3 totals 13 residues.

The chain uses TRBV29-1 and TRBJ2-1, with D possibly being TRBD2 (6 bases). Trimming pared 5 bases from V and 4 bases from J, leaving 24 bases between. CDR3 length equals 17 residues. Germline values: CDR1 SQVTM, CDR2 ANQGSEA. The CDR3: CSVKTETRGIIYNEQFF. The CDR3 DNA follows: TGCAGCGTTAAAACTGAGACCCGCGGGATTATTTACAATGAGCAGTTCTTC.

The table lists this clone with a count of one. V and J are TRBV5-1 and TRBJ1-2; D ambiguous. There are 14 residues in the CDR3. Trimming took 1 base from V and 4 from J, leaving 11 bases between them. Germline V gene lookup returns CDR1 SGHRS and CDR2 YFSETQ. The CDR3 DNA reads as TGCGCCAGCAGCTTGAGAGAGGGCGGCTATGGCTACACCTTC. Amino acid sequence: CASSLREGGYGYTF.

The chain has TRBV5-6 and TRBJ2-5; TRBD2 agrees at 8 bases. The J segment lost 2 bases and the V segment lost 4 bases, leaving 7 bases of the junction unmatched. In germline, CDR1 is SGHDT, CDR2 YYEEEE. CDR3 length equals 15 residues. The DNA of the CDR3 is TGTGCCAGCAGCCCCCTTAGCGGGGTACAAGAGACCCAGTACTTC. This gives the protein CASSPLSGVQETQYF.

The V call is TRBV12-3 or TRBV12-4, the J call TRBJ1-1; D uncertain. The CDR3 loop spans 11 amino acids. V dropped 8 bases and J dropped 10 bases, with 14 bases sitting between them. The CDR3 DNA reads as TGTGCCAGCGCCACTGAGGTTGCAGCTTTCTTT. Amino acid sequence: CASATEVAAFF.

The sample holds one count of this clone. The chain joins TRBV7-9 to TRBJ1-4, with D possibly matching TRBD1 (6 bases). V lost 5 bases and J lost 11, with 24 bases in between. Germline values: CDR1 SEHNR, CDR2 FQNEAQ (reference sequence). CDR3 length: 16 amino acids. DNA of the CDR3: TGTGCCAGCAGCCAGCGACAGCCAGGGGCCTTGGCTAAACTGTTTTTT. Protein: CASSQRQPGALAKLFF.

The genes are TRBV6-6 and TRBJ2-2; 9 positions agree with TRBD1. CDR3 length: 16 amino acids. The V gene end was trimmed by 3 bases and the J gene end by 6 bases; junction bases not matched to a gene: 8. CDR1 is MNHNY, CDR2 SVGAGI, per germline (reference sequence). The CDR3 DNA sequence: TGTGCCAGCAGTTATGGGGACAGGGTAGATGCCGGGGAGCTGTTTTTT. Its protein product is CASSYGDRVDAGELFF.

The chain recombines TRBV7-6 with TRBJ2-7; TRBD2 matches at 12 bases. Germline trimming cut 5 bases from V and 6 bases from J; bases unmatched to any gene: 11. The CDR3 covers 16 residues. The V gene's germline CDR1 is SGHVS and CDR2 FNYEAQ. The CDR3: CASSRTSGADLGEQYF. The CDR3 region has the DNA TGTGCCAGCAGCCGGACTAGCGGGGCCGACTTGGGCGAGCAGTACTTC.

V and J are TRBV5-4 and TRBJ2-5, with D unresolved. This CDR3 has 12 amino acids. V lost 4 bases and J lost 3, with 7 bases in between. Germline V gene data show CDR1 as SGHNT and CDR2 as YYREEE (reference sequence). The CDR3 DNA reads as TGTGCCAGCAGCCCCAACAAAGAGACCCAGTACTTC. It is translated as CASSPNKETQYF.

The chain recombines TRBV5-1 with TRBJ1-1; D uncertain. Germline V gene sequence: CDR1 SGHRS, CDR2 YFSETQ. The CDR3 loop spans 14 amino acids. V gave up 1 base and J gave up 1 base, with 8 bases separating them. The CDR3 DNA sequence: TGCGCCAGCAGCTTGTCTATCGGGAACACTGAAGCTTTCTTT. Residues: CASSLSIGNTEAFF.

This chain joins TRBV10-3 and TRBJ2-5; maybe TRBD1 (6 bases). This CDR3 has 14 amino acids. V was pared by 0 bases and J by 4 bases, with 9 bases between. CDR1 and CDR2 (germline): ENHRY, SYGVKD. As DNA, the CDR3 is TGTGCCATCAGTGAGTCTGGCAGGGGAGAGACCCAGTACTTC. It is translated as CAISESGRGETQYF.

The chain carries TRBV13 and TRBJ2-2; D remains ambiguous. There are 15 residues in the CDR3. Trimming removed 1 base at V and 2 bases at J, with 8 bases between. Germline loops: CDR1 PRHDT, CDR2 FYEKMQ (reference sequence). This CDR3 is CASSLEVLNTGELFF. The CDR3 coding sequence is TGTGCCAGCAGCTTAGAGGTACTAAACACCGGGGAGCTGTTTTTT. Complete variable domain (other parts from reference TRBV13 and TRBJ2-2): AAGVIQSPRHLIKEKRETATLKCYPIPRHDTVYWYQQGPGQDPQFLISFYEKMQSDKGSIPDRFSAQQFSDYHSELNMSSLELGDSALYFCASSLEVLNTGELFFGEGSRLTVL.

The chain carries TRBV28 and TRBJ2-7, with D perhaps matching TRBD2 (5 bases). The CDR3 spans 15 residues. V lost 5 bases and J lost 0, with 14 bases in between. CDR1 is MDHEN, CDR2 SYDVKM, per germline. CDR3 sequence reads: CASSVAGQSSYEQYF. CDR3 DNA sequence: TGTGCCAGCAGTGTTGCGGGCCAGAGCTCCTACGAGCAGTACTTC.

This clone was recorded a few times. The rearrangement links TRBV6-2 or TRBV6-3 to TRBJ2-3, with D maybe TRBD2 (7 bases). This CDR3 has 16 amino acids. V shed 4 bases and J shed 4 bases, with 18 bases lying between them. CDR1 is MNHEY and CDR2 is SVGEGT in the germline V gene. CDR3 in DNA: TGTGCCAGCAGTTGGGCGGGGGCTATTGGGTCAGATACGCAGTATTTT. Its translation: CASSWAGAIGSDTQYF.

J is TRBJ2-2 and V is TRBV6-6, with 9 bases lining up with TRBD2. The V gene's germline CDR1 is MNHNY and CDR2 SVGAGI (reference sequence). V gave up 8 bases and J gave up 0 bases; unmatched junction bases: 4. The length of the CDR3 is 15 residues. In DNA form, the CDR3 reads TGTGCCAGCGAGACTAGCGGAGCGAACACCGGGGAGCTGTTTTTT. This codes for CASETSGANTGELFF.

This clone has ten or more counts. The J gene is TRBJ1-6, the V gene TRBV4-2; D gene unclear. The length of the CDR3 is 16 residues. Looked up from germline, CDR1 is LGHNA and CDR2 is YNFKEQ. Trimming took off 0 bases at V and 10 bases at J, with 16 bases between the two ends. The CDR3 region has the DNA TGTGCCAGCAGCCAAGACTCTACGGGGATCGGCTCACCCCTCCACTTT. It translates to CASSQDSTGIGSPLHF.

On this clone: Other DNA sequences in this specimen translate into the identical CDR3. CDR3 coding DNA: TGTGCCAGCAGCTTAGGGACGACAGGGAGAAACTATGGCTACACCTTC. It codes for CASSLGTTGRNYGYTF. J is TRBJ1-2 and V is TRBV7-9, with 7 bases lining up with TRBD1. The CDR3 has 16 amino acids. In germline, CDR1 is SEHNR, CDR2 FQNEAQ (reference sequence). Losses at the gene ends were 1 base for V and 2 bases for J; bases not matched to a gene: 7.

The rearrangement uses TRBV9 and TRBJ2-1; 10 positions match TRBD2. The V gene's germline CDR1 is SGDLS and CDR2 YYNGEE. CDR3 size: 16 residues. The J segment lost 6 bases and the V segment lost 0 bases, leaving 6 bases of the junction unmatched. Here the CDR3 DNA reads TGTGCCAGCAGCGTAGCCCTAGCGGGAGACCTCAATGAGCAGTTCTTC. Translating it yields CASSVALAGDLNEQFF.

The chain combines TRBV19 with TRBJ1-3; D gene uncertain. The V and J ends lost 3 bases and 0 bases respectively, with 6 bases between them. Germline V gives CDR1 LNHDA, CDR2 SQIVND (reference sequence). This CDR3 comprises 14 residues. The CDR3 here is CASSIIDSGNTIYF. The CDR3 DNA is TGTGCCAGTAGTATCATAGACTCTGGAAACACCATATATTTT.

The chain couples TRBV7-2 to TRBJ2-1; TRBD1 might be the D (5 bases). CDR1 SGHTA and CDR2 FQGNSA come from the germline V gene. Trimming removed 4 bases at V and 0 bases at J, with 13 bases between. This CDR3 is built from 16 residues. DNA of the CDR3: TGTGCCAGCAGCTATGGGGCACTCAGCTCCTACAATGAGCAGTTCTTC. Protein: CASSYGALSSYNEQFF.

V usage is TRBV25-1 and J usage is TRBJ1-5; TRBD1 is a possible D gene (5 bases). CDR3 length: 13 amino acids. V was shortened by 1 base and J by 4 bases, with 5 bases between the two germline ends. CDR1 and CDR2 from the germline V gene are MGHDK and SYGVNS. The CDR3 reads CASSESGNQPQHF. CDR3 nucleotides: TGTGCCAGCAGTGAATCAGGGAATCAGCCCCAGCATTTT.

The gene calls are TRBV2 and TRBJ2-2; 10 bases match TRBD2. The germline gives CDR1 SNHLY, CDR2 FYNNEI. CDR3 length: 15 amino acids. V trimming: 6 bases; J trimming: 4 bases; junction bases outside the gene matches: 5. The CDR3 loop reads CASRWSGGATGELFF. Written as DNA, the CDR3 is TGTGCCAGCAGATGGAGCGGGGGGGCCACCGGGGAGCTGTTTTTT.

The V call is TRBV5-4, the J call TRBJ2-3; TRBD2 matches 8 bases. V shed 4 bases and J 6 bases; nucleotides not matched to a gene: 7. The CDR3 has 14 residues. Germline assignment: CDR1 SGHNT and CDR2 YYREEE (reference sequence). CDR3 in DNA: TGTGCCAGCAGCCCGTCGGGGGGGGTGGATACGCAGTATTTT. It encodes CASSPSGGVDTQYF.

The count of this clone is one. The chain employs TRBV20-1 and TRBJ2-7; D is undetermined. Germline V gene sequence: CDR1 DFQATT, CDR2 SNEGSKA (reference sequence). V was pared by 6 bases and J by 6 bases, with 12 bases between. CDR3 length equals 11 residues. The CDR3 loop is CSAAAVFEQYF. CDR3 in DNA: TGCAGTGCCGCCGCAGTCTTCGAGCAGTACTTC.

The J gene is TRBJ2-2, the V gene TRBV24-1; 8 bases agree with TRBD2. This CDR3 region has 15 residues. Looked up from germline, CDR1 is KGHDR and CDR2 is SFDVKD. Trimming took 5 bases from V and 1 from J; bases not matched to a gene: 2. CDR3 sequence (DNA): TGTGCCACCAGTGCTACTAGCGGGAACACCGGGGAGCTGTTTTTT. This gives the protein CATSATSGNTGELFF.

The chain is built from TRBV10-3 and TRBJ2-3, with a weak D call TRBD1 (6 bases). The germline gives CDR1 ENHRY, CDR2 SYGVKD. The CDR3 runs 16 residues. With 6 bases removed from V and 1 base from J, the gap between germline ends came to 17 bases. CDR3 sequence reads: CAIRTWTAVRTDTQYF. The DNA of the CDR3 is TGTGCCATCAGAACCTGGACAGCTGTACGCACAGATACGCAGTATTTT.